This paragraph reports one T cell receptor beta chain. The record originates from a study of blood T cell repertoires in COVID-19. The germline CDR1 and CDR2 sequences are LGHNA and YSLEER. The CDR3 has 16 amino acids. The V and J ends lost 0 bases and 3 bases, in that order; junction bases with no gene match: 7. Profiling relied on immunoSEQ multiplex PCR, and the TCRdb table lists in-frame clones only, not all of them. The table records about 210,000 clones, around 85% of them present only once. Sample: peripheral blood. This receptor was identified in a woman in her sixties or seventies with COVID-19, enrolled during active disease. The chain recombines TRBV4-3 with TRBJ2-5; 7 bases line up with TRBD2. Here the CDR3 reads CASSQDLYGGKETQYF. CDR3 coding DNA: TGCGCCAGCAGCCAAGATTTATACGGGGGGAAAGAGACCCAGTACTTC.